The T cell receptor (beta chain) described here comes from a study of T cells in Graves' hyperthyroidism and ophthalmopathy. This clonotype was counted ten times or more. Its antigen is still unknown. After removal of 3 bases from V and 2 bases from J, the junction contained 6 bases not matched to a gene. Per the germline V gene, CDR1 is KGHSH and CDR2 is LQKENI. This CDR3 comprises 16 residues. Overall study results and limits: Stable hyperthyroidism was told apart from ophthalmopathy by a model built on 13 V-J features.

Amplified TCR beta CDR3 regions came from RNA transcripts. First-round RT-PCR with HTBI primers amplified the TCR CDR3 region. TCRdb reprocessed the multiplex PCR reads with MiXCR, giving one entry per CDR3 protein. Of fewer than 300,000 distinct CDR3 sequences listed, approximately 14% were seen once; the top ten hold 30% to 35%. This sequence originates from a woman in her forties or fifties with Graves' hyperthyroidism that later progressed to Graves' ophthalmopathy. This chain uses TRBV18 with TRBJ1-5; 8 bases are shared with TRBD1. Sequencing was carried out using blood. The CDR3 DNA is TGTGCCAGCTCACCGGCTGGACAGGGCGGCAATCAGCCCCAGCATTTT. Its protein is CASSPAGQGGNQPQHF.